These 13 T cell receptor beta chains came from one sample sequenced in a study of control samples from healthy donors and cancer patients. Data came from immunoSEQ multiplex PCR; TCRdb stores just in-frame clones and leaves some out. Of over 75,000 clones in the sample, about 85% were seen once. The sample taken for sequencing was blood. The source is a young man in good health.

The chain uses TRBV2 and TRBJ2-1, with D uncertain. This CDR3 is built from 13 residues. The V end was cut by 4 bases, the J end by 3 bases, with 7 bases between. Germline values: CDR1 SNHLY, CDR2 FYNNEI. DNA of the CDR3: TGTGCCAGCAGTGCGATTCTCTACAATGAGCAGTTCTTC. This sequence encodes CASSAILYNEQFF. Combining the CDR3 with reference TRBV2 and TRBJ2-1 gives the whole variable domain EPEVTQTPSHQVTQMGQEVILRCVPISNHLYFYWYRQILGQKVEFLVSFYNNEISEKSEIFDDQFSVERPDGSNFTLKIRSTKLEDSAMYFCASSAILYNEQFFGPGTRLTVL.

This clone was counted only a few times. The rearrangement uses TRBV12-3 or TRBV12-4 and TRBJ2-7; possibly TRBD1 or TRBD2 for D (5 bases each). There are 12 residues in the CDR3. The V end was cut by 3 bases, the J end by 5 bases, with 8 bases between. This CDR3 is CASSLGVHEQYF. DNA of the CDR3: TGTGCCAGCAGTTTGGGGGTCCACGAGCAGTACTTC.

This sequence joins TRBV11-2 and TRBJ1-6; D is unresolved. The CDR3 is 13 amino acids. The V end lost 5 bases, the J end lost 8 bases, and 10 bases lay between the germline ends. Germline CDR1 and CDR2: SGHAT and FQNNGV. Here the CDR3 DNA reads TGTGCCAGCAGCCTCATGCTCGATTCACCCCTCCACTTT. Translated: CASSLMLDSPLHF.

The V gene is TRBV18, the J gene TRBJ1-6; possibly TRBD1 for D (6 bases). V lost 6 bases, J lost 0 bases, and 15 bases lay in between. The CDR3 runs to 17 residues. Germline V gives CDR1 KGHSH, CDR2 LQKENI. The CDR3 DNA reads as TGTGCCAGCTCGCTGAACTCCAGGGGCTCCTATAATTCACCCCTCCACTTT. It translates to CASSLNSRGSYNSPLHF.

The chain has TRBV5-6 and TRBJ1-6, with D tentatively TRBD1 (5 bases). Germline V gene data show CDR1 as SGHDT and CDR2 as YYEEEE. This CDR3 spans 14 amino acids. V lost 0 bases and J lost 7, with 8 bases in between. The chain's CDR3 is CASSLGGENSPLHF. Here the CDR3 DNA reads TGTGCCAGCAGCTTGGGGGGGGAAAATTCACCCCTCCACTTT.

The chain combines TRBV6-1 with TRBJ2-7, with D perhaps TRBD1 (5 bases). V lost 3 bases and J 5 bases, leaving 11 bases between the germline ends. The length of the CDR3 is 13 residues. Per germline, CDR1 MNHNS and CDR2 SASEGT. The CDR3 here is CASSEILGHEQYF. CDR3 coding DNA: TGTGCCAGCAGTGAGATTTTGGGGCACGAGCAGTACTTC.

This clone was detected only a few times. The chain links TRBV5-6 to TRBJ1-6, with D perhaps matching TRBD1 (5 bases). The V and J ends lost 0 bases and 9 bases respectively, with 10 bases between them. Looked up from germline, CDR1 is SGHDT and CDR2 is YYEEEE. This CDR3 has 14 residues. The CDR3 reads CASSLVQGGSPLHF. CDR3 DNA: TGTGCCAGCAGCTTGGTTCAGGGAGGTTCACCCCTCCACTTT.

This clone was observed a single time. This chain uses TRBV3-1 (or the pseudogene TRBV3-2) with TRBJ2-7; D ambiguous. This CDR3 is 12 amino acids long. Per the germline V gene, CDR1 is LGHDT and CDR2 is YNNKEL (reference sequence). The germline V and J ends were trimmed by 0 bases and 4 bases, with 4 bases remaining between them. The CDR3 coding sequence is TGTGCCAGCAGCCAAGACCGGTACGAGCAGTACTTC. As protein: CASSQDRYEQYF.

This clone was observed a few times. Other nucleotide sequences in the sample specify the same CDR3. V usage is TRBV3-1 (or the pseudogene TRBV3-2) and J usage is TRBJ2-5, with 12 nucleotides matching TRBD2. This CDR3 has 17 residues. The germline CDR1 and CDR2 sequences are LGHDT and YNNKEL (reference sequence). The J segment lost 4 bases and the V segment lost 2 bases, leaving 8 bases of the junction unmatched. DNA for the CDR3: TGTGCCAGCAGCCAACCGACTAGCGGGGGAGGGGCAGAGACCCAGTACTTC. This codes for CASSQPTSGGGAETQYF.

This rearrangement joins TRBV11-2 to TRBJ2-7; the D gene could be TRBD1 or TRBD2 (6 bases each). The CDR3 sequence is 14 residues long. V was pared by 5 bases and J by 7 bases, with 18 bases between. Germline V gene data show CDR1 as SGHAT and CDR2 as FQNNGV. The CDR3 DNA reads as TGTGCCAGCAGCGCACTCTCGGGGGCTGGGGAGCAGTACTTC. This translates into CASSALSGAGEQYF.

This clone was recorded only once. The chain employs TRBV12-3 or TRBV12-4 and TRBJ1-1; D unclear. The length of the CDR3 is 11 residues. V gave up 10 bases and J gave up 11 bases, with 17 bases separating them. The DNA for the CDR3 is TGTGCCACCCGGGTCCGGAGGCGGGCTTTCTTT. As protein: CATRVRRRAFF.

The chain links TRBV6-5 to TRBJ2-5; D is unresolved. The CDR3 length is 14 residues. Germline CDR1 reads MNHEY; CDR2 reads SVGAGI. Trimming pared 9 bases from V and 2 bases from J, leaving 16 bases between. DNA for the CDR3: TGTGCCAGTTCTGTGGGAACGGCACAAGAGACCCAGTACTTC. Its translation is CASSVGTAQETQYF.

The table lists this clone with a count of one. The CDR3 spells CASSFPLGTLHF. The CDR3 DNA follows: TGTGCCAGCAGTTTCCCCTTAGGGACCCTCCACTTT. This chain links TRBV6-5 with TRBJ1-6; D unclear. The germline V and J ends were trimmed by 4 bases and 14 bases, with 12 bases remaining between them. The CDR3 length is 12 residues. CDR1 is MNHEY, CDR2 SVGAGI, per germline.